The source of this TCR beta chain is a study of T cell responses to AZD1222 COVID-19 vaccine (dated by TCRdb to the early 2020s). Broadly, across the study: AZD1222 recipients whose second dose came at about 4 weeks and those whose second dose came at about 12 weeks were combined into one group, since spike-specific TCR depth and breadth did not differ between the two schedules. TCR sequencing was performed for some 250 trial participants, of whom 200 to 220 were given two doses of AZD1222 and 26 were given two doses of MenACWY control vaccine. Enrollment into the trials was organized by age into subgroups of 18-55, 56-69 and 70-plus years, and those subgroups contained roughly 140, 27 and 60 TCR-sequenced participants, respectively. Paper-wide results and their limitations: CD4 TCRs associated with the vaccine covered the entire spike protein, and the dominant responses were in regions 160-218 and 743-854. The 56-69-year group was small, and its depth increase did not reach significance, likely because of low power. Spike-specific TCR breadth and depth rose significantly after two AZD1222 doses compared with day 0 and with MenACWY recipients. Only five or six AZD1222 recipients were SARS-CoV-2 seropositive at baseline, limiting conclusions about previously exposed vaccinees. Participants were mostly white British and included more females than males, and it was suggested by the authors that clonal diversity may have been underestimated. Because no samples from the day 14 peak response were available, repertoires could be characterized only after the peak T cell response. Epitopes outside the regions mutated in the B.1.351 and B.1.1.7 variants were reportedly recognized by nearly half of the unique spike-specific TCRs.

V lost 4 bases and J lost 4 bases; the stretch between them is 12 bases long. From its cysteine to its phenylalanine, the CDR3 spans 14 amino acids. Here the CDR3 DNA is all that survives: 42 bases in frame from base 1. The germline V gene supplies CDR1 SGHDT and CDR2 YYEEEE. The CDR3 regions of human TCRbeta chains were subjected to immunosequencing. In the authors' own workflow: Repertoire TCRs were matched against a reference library of SARS-CoV-2-specific TCRs generated with the MIRA antigen-specificity platform. Breadth meant the fraction of unique TCRs that were SARS-CoV-2-associated, whereas depth meant the fraction of total T cells that were SARS-CoV-2-associated. Using the MIRA data, each spike-specific TCR was assigned both to the spike region to which the TCR was reactive and to a CD4 or CD8 class. Log10-transformed breadth and depth values were compared by one-way ANOVA with Sidak's multiple comparisons tests. Held by TCRdb, this immuneACCESS table contains in-frame sequences only and omits some clones. Under half of the omission traces to an unresolved V gene where checked; the cause of the rest is unknown. For V, J and clone size, that table is used; D and trimming come from the DNA. This sample lists under 95,000 clones; approximately 89% were detected once. Of the sample, under 20% falls within the top ten clones.

Sample time point, as interpreted from the label and publication: baseline before first vaccination. The vaccinee samples were drawn from two UK trials, COV001 and COV002, one of which was a single-blind randomized controlled phase 2/3 trial testing AZD1222 (ChAdOx1 nCoV-19) in healthy adults. For TCRbeta chain sequencing, PBMC samples from trial participants were taken at day 0 and at day 28 after the second dose. As regards this clone: What this receptor recognizes is not known. No much larger clone exists at a distance of one base, and base qualities are not known.

The sample here was peripheral blood, taken on day 0 of AZD1222 vaccination. The sequence was obtained from an adult in good health. This receptor chain uses TRBV5-6 and TRBJ2-1; the D region possibly corresponds to TRBD2 (6 bases align). CDR3 reads: CASSTPGVYNEQFF. The sequence in DNA is TGTGCCAGCAGCACCCCGGGAGTTTACAATGAGCAGTTCTTC.